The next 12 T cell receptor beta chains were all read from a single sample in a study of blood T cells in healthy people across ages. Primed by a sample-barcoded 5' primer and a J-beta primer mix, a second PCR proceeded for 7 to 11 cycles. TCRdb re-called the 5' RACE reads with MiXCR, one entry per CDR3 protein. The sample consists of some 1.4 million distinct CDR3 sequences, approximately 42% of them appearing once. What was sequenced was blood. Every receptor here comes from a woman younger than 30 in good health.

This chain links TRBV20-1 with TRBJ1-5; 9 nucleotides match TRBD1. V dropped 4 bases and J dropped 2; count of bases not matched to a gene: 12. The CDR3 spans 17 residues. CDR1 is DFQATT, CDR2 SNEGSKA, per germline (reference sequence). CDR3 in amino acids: CSAIRTGVFGGNQPQHF. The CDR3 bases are TGCAGTGCTATCCGGACAGGGGTTTTTGGGGGCAATCAGCCCCAGCATTTT.

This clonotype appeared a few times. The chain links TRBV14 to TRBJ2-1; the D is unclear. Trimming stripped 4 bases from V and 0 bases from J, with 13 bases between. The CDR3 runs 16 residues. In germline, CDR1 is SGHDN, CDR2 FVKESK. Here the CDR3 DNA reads TGTGCCAGCAGCCTAAACTATAAGGTCTCCTACAATGAGCAGTTCTTC. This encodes CASSLNYKVSYNEQFF. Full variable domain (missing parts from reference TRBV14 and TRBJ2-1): EAGVTQFPSHSVIEKGQTVTLRCDPISGHDNLYWYRRVMGKEIKFLLHFVKESKQDESGMPNNRFLAERTGGTYSTLKVQPAELEDSGVYFCASSLNYKVSYNEQFFGPGTRLTVL.

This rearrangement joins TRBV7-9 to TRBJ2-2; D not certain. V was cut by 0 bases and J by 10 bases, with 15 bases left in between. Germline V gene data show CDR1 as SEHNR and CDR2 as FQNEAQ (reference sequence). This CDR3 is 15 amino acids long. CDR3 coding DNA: TGTGCCAGCAGCTTAGCGCAGAGTGGTCCCCTGGAGCTGTTTTTT. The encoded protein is CASSLAQSGPLELFF.

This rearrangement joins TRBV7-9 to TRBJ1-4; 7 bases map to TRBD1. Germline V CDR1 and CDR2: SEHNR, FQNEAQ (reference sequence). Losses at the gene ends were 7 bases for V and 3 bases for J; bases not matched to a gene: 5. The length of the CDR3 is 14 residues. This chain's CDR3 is CASNPGTANEKLFF. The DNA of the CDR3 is TGTGCCAGCAATCCCGGGACAGCTAATGAAAAACTGTTTTTT.

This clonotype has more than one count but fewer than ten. CDR3 nucleotide sequence: TGTGCCAGCAGTGAACAGGGTGACACTGAAGCTTTCTTT. This gives the protein CASSEQGDTEAFF. The chain has TRBV6-1 and TRBJ1-1, with D possibly matching TRBD1 (5 bases). Germline CDR1 and CDR2: MNHNS and SASEGT. Between the trimmed V and J ends, which lost 2 bases and 3 bases, there was a span of 7 bases. The CDR3 contains 13 residues.

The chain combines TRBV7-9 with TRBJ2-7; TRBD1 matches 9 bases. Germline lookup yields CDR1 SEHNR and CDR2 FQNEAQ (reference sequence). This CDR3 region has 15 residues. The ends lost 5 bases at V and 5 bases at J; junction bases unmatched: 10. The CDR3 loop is CASSRAGTGTNEQYF. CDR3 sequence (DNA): TGTGCCAGCAGCCGGGCCGGGACAGGGACTAACGAGCAGTACTTC.

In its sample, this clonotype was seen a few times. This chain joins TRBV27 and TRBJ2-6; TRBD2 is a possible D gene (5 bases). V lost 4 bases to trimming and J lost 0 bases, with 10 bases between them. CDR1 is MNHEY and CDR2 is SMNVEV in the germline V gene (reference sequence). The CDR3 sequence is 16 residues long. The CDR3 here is CASSSEGYSGANVLTF. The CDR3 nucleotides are TGTGCCAGCAGTTCTGAGGGTTACTCTGGGGCCAACGTCCTGACTTTC.

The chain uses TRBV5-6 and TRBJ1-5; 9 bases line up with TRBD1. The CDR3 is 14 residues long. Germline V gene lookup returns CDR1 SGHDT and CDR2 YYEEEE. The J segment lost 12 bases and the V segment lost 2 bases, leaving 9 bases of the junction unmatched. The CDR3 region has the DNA TGTGCCAGCAGCTTCGGGACAGGGTATCAGGGCCAGCATTTT. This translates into CASSFGTGYQGQHF.

CDR3 sequence (DNA): TGTGCCAGCAGCTTGGTGGGGGCCAGGGACGAGCAGTACTTC. It is translated as CASSLVGARDEQYF. V gene TRBV13 combines with J gene TRBJ2-4, with D tentatively TRBD1 (6 bases). The J call may be in error: the DNA end matches TRBJ2-7 better. The V gene's germline CDR1 is PRHDT and CDR2 FYEKMQ (reference sequence). The CDR3 runs 14 residues.

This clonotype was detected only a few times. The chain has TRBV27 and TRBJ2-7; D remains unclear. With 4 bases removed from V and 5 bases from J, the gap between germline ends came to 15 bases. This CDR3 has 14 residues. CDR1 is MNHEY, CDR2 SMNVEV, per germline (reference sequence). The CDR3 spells CASSSPPSLDEQYF. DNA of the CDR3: TGTGCCAGCAGTTCCCCCCCCAGTCTTGACGAGCAGTACTTC.

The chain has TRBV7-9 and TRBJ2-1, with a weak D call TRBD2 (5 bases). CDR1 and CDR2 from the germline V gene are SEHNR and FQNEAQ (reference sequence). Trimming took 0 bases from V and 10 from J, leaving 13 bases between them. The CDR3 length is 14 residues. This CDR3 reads CASSLALGAREQFF. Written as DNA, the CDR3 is TGTGCCAGCAGCTTAGCGCTGGGAGCAAGGGAGCAGTTCTTC.

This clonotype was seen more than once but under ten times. The CDR3 region is CASSLPGTLNTEAFF. Written as DNA, the CDR3 is TGTGCCAGCAGCTTACCCGGGACCTTGAACACTGAAGCTTTCTTT. This chain joins TRBV7-9 and TRBJ1-1, with D maybe TRBD1 (5 bases). This CDR3 is 15 amino acids long. Trimming took 2 bases from V and 0 from J, leaving 10 bases between them. The germline V gene encodes CDR1 SEHNR and CDR2 FQNEAQ (reference sequence). Full variable domain (outside the CDR3, taken from reference TRBV7-9 and TRBJ1-1): DTGVSQNPRHKITKRGQNVTFRCDPISEHNRLYWYRQTLGQGPEFLTYFQNEAQLEKSRLLSDRFSAERPKGSFSTLEIQRTEQGDSAMYLCASSLPGTLNTEAFFGQGTRLTVV.